The 31 T cell receptor beta chains below come from one sample, sequenced in a study of blood T cells in healthy people across ages. For the second PCR, which ran for about 6 to 12 cycles, a sample-barcoded 5' primer and a J-beta primer mix were used. TCRdb re-analysed the 5' RACE reads in MiXCR, keeping a single row per CDR3 protein. The sample consists of approximately 800,000 distinct CDR3 sequences, roughly 60% of them appearing once. The sequencing input was blood. The source is a man under 40 in good health.

CDR3 residues: CASRLGDRRGGYTF. The CDR3 DNA reads as TGTGCCAGCAGACTAGGGGACCGCCGTGGCGGCTACACCTTC. The rearrangement links TRBV6-2 or TRBV6-3 to TRBJ1-2; D possibly corresponds to TRBD1 (5 bases). The germline V and J ends were trimmed by 6 bases and 8 bases, with 19 bases remaining between them. Germline values: CDR1 MNHEY, CDR2 SVGEGT. The CDR3 totals 14 residues.

This clonotype was observed a few times. The rearrangement uses TRBV7-9 and TRBJ1-6; 9 bases are a match to TRBD1. Germline loops: CDR1 SEHNR, CDR2 FQNEAQ (reference sequence). V lost 8 bases, J lost 8 bases, and 7 bases stayed unmatched. The CDR3 is 14 amino acids. CDR3 protein: CASSRGQGDSPLHF. In DNA form, the CDR3 reads TGTGCCAGCTCACGGGGACAGGGCGATTCACCCCTCCACTTT.

V gene TRBV27 combines with J gene TRBJ1-1; D is ambiguous. V lost 4 bases to trimming and J lost 4 bases, with 19 bases between them. The length of the CDR3 is 16 residues. In germline, CDR1 is MNHEY, CDR2 SMNVEV (reference sequence). This chain's CDR3 is CASSSTFLMGSTEAFF. The CDR3 DNA is TGTGCCAGCAGTTCGACGTTCTTGATGGGGAGCACTGAAGCTTTCTTT.

This rearrangement joins TRBV15 to TRBJ2-1; 9 bases map to TRBD2. Trimming at V came to 0 bases and at J to 10 bases, leaving 7 bases not matched to a gene. This CDR3 is built from 15 residues. Germline V CDR1 and CDR2: LNHNV, YYDKDF (reference sequence). CDR3 coding DNA: TGTGCCACCAGCAGAGATAAGGGACTAGCCGGGGAGCAGTTCTTC. Protein: CATSRDKGLAGEQFF.

The genes are TRBV11-2 and TRBJ2-5; D is ambiguous. The J call may not be correct, given that the DNA end is closer to TRBJ2-7. Germline CDR1 and CDR2: SGHAT and FQNNGV. The CDR3 length is 11 residues. The CDR3 nucleotides are TGTGCCAGCAGCCCTTGGGGCGAGCAGTACTTC. Its protein is CASSPWGEQYF.

V is TRBV6-5 and J is TRBJ2-3, with 7 bases lining up with TRBD2. V trimming: 5 bases; J trimming: 0 bases; junction bases outside the gene matches: 5. The germline gives CDR1 MNHEY, CDR2 SVGAGI. The length of the CDR3 is 15 residues. The CDR3 DNA follows: TGTGCCAGCAGTAACCGGGAGGTTAGCACAGATACGCAGTATTTT. Residues: CASSNREVSTDTQYF.

J is TRBJ1-5 and V is TRBV7-2; D is unresolved. The germline V gene has CDR1 SGHTA and CDR2 FQGNSA. The CDR3 is 15 residues long. The germline V and J ends were trimmed by 4 bases and 3 bases, with 13 bases remaining between them. CDR3: CASSSDGQYNQPQHF. The DNA of the CDR3 is TGTGCCAGCAGCTCAGATGGCCAGTACAATCAGCCCCAGCATTTT.

The chain uses TRBV16 and TRBJ1-2; unclear D gene. Germline V gives CDR1 KGHSY, CDR2 FQNENV. V was cut by 3 bases and J by 8 bases, with 13 bases left in between. This CDR3 contains 13 residues. CDR3: CASSQARGGGYTF. CDR3 nucleotide sequence: TGTGCCAGCAGCCAGGCTCGGGGAGGCGGCTACACCTTC.

The V gene is TRBV5-1, the J gene TRBJ1-1; 9 bases are shared with TRBD1. The V gene's germline CDR1 is SGHRS and CDR2 YFSETQ. V shed 1 base and J 4 bases; nucleotides not matched to a gene: 8. This CDR3 is built from 16 residues. The CDR3 is CASSLRGTGRITEAFF. CDR3 coding DNA: TGCGCCAGCAGCTTGAGGGGGACAGGGAGAATCACTGAAGCTTTCTTT.

CDR3 protein: CASTALPGYYEQYF. In nucleotides, the CDR3 is TGTGCCAGCACGGCGCTACCGGGGTACTACGAGCAGTACTTC. This chain links TRBV6-2 or TRBV6-3 with TRBJ2-7, with TRBD2 as a possible D gene (5 bases). The CDR3 has 14 residues. The germline V and J ends were trimmed by 7 bases and 3 bases, with 16 bases remaining between them. Per the germline V gene, CDR1 is MNHEY and CDR2 is SVGEGT.

This clonotype occurred a few times. The chain is built from TRBV20-1 and TRBJ1-2; 9 bases match TRBD1. From germline, CDR1 is DFQATT and CDR2 SNEGSKA (reference sequence). V dropped 6 bases and J dropped 5; count of bases not matched to a gene: 7. This CDR3 has 13 residues. The CDR3 nucleotides are TGCAGTGCGCAGACAGGGGGAGTATATGGCTACACCTTC. Its translation: CSAQTGGVYGYTF.

This chain connects TRBV3-1 to TRBJ2-2; D perhaps matches TRBD1 (6 bases). Trimming removed 1 base from V and 3 bases from J, with 9 bases in between. Germline V gives CDR1 LGHDT, CDR2 YNNKEL (reference sequence). This CDR3 comprises 15 residues. CDR3 bases: TGTGCCAGCAGCCAAGGTACAGGGTACACCGGGGAGCTGTTTTTT. This sequence encodes CASSQGTGYTGELFF.

This clonotype was counted between two and nine times. The chain links TRBV12-3 or TRBV12-4 to TRBJ2-7; the match to TRBD2 covers 11 bases. V was pared by 3 bases and J by 3 bases, with 4 bases of the junction left unmatched. The CDR3 is made up of 15 amino acids. The CDR3 sequence is CASSFMGLADYEQYF. CDR3 DNA: TGTGCCAGCAGTTTCATGGGACTAGCGGACTACGAGCAGTACTTC.

In DNA form, the CDR3 reads TGCAGTGCTAGCCGCATTTGGCTAGCGGACAATGAGCAGTTCTTC. Its translation: CSASRIWLADNEQFF. This chain connects TRBV20-1 to TRBJ2-1, with 7 nucleotides matching TRBD2. With V trimmed by 3 bases and J by 5 bases, 10 bases remained unmatched. Germline V gene lookup returns CDR1 DFQATT and CDR2 SNEGSKA (reference sequence). CDR3 length: 15 residues.

The rearrangement uses TRBV29-1 and TRBJ2-5, with 9 bases matching TRBD1. V trimming: 7 bases; J trimming: 5 bases; junction bases outside the gene matches: 5. Germline CDR1 reads SQVTM; CDR2 reads ANQGSEA. This CDR3 region has 12 residues. CDR3 nucleotides: TGCAGCGGCGGACAGGGGTCTGAGACCCAGTACTTC. Translating it yields CSGGQGSETQYF.

The chain has TRBV7-9 and TRBJ1-2; TRBD1 matches at 7 bases. Germline CDR1 reads SEHNR; CDR2 reads FQNEAQ (reference sequence). V was pared by 4 bases and J by 3 bases, with 8 bases of the junction left unmatched. The CDR3 is made up of 15 amino acids. The CDR3 is CASSSLEQGHYGYTF. CDR3 nucleotide sequence: TGTGCCAGCAGCTCGCTTGAACAGGGGCACTATGGCTACACCTTC.

This clonotype turned up a few times. The V gene is TRBV27, the J gene TRBJ2-5; 7 nucleotides match TRBD2. Looked up from germline, CDR1 is MNHEY and CDR2 is SMNVEV (reference sequence). The CDR3 has 14 amino acids. Trimming cost V 2 bases and J 4 bases; bases outside gene matches: 4. The CDR3 nucleotides read TGTGCCAGCAGTTTAGACGGGAGGAGAGAGACCCAGTACTTC. It translates to CASSLDGRRETQYF.

This clonotype has ten or more counts. The rearrangement uses TRBV7-6 and TRBJ2-5; D remains unclear. Between the trimmed V and J ends, which lost 1 base and 0 bases, there was a span of 3 bases. CDR3 length equals 13 residues. Germline CDR1 reads SGHVS; CDR2 reads FNYEAQ. Written as DNA, the CDR3 is TGTGCCAGCAGCTTAGGGGACCAAGAGACCCAGTACTTC. As protein: CASSLGDQETQYF.

The gene calls are TRBV11-2 and TRBJ2-1; TRBD2 is a possible D gene (6 bases). V was pared by 5 bases and J by 0 bases, with 11 bases between. CDR1 is SGHAT, CDR2 FQNNGV, per germline. The CDR3 spans 15 residues. Written as DNA, the CDR3 is TGTGCCAGCAGCCCCATAGCGGCCTCCTACAATGAGCAGTTCTTC. Translation: CASSPIAASYNEQFF.

This clonotype was seen just once. The chain uses TRBV4-2 and TRBJ1-2, with D tentatively TRBD1 (6 bases). V lost 4 bases, J lost 2 bases, and 20 bases lay in between. Germline lookup yields CDR1 LGHNA and CDR2 YNFKEQ. This CDR3 contains 17 residues. The CDR3 loop is CASSPTQGVRDNYGYTF. The CDR3 region has the DNA TGTGCCAGCAGCCCGACACAGGGTGTGAGAGACAACTATGGCTACACCTTC.

This clonotype showed up just a few times. The rearrangement uses TRBV27 and TRBJ2-1; D is perhaps TRBD2 (5 bases). This CDR3 has 15 amino acids. The ends were cut back, 5 bases at V and 3 bases at J, with 14 bases in the middle. The germline V gene has CDR1 MNHEY and CDR2 SMNVEV (reference sequence). The CDR3 nucleotides are TGTGCCAGCAGTCGTCAGCGGACGAACTACAATGAGCAGTTCTTC. Amino acids: CASSRQRTNYNEQFF.

V usage is TRBV28 and J usage is TRBJ2-5; 14 bases agree with TRBD2. V trimming: 6 bases; J trimming: 4 bases; junction bases outside the gene matches: 4. From germline, CDR1 is MDHEN and CDR2 SYDVKM. This CDR3 spans 15 amino acids. CDR3 coding DNA: TGTGCCAGCAGGCGACTAGCGGGAGGGAGAGAGACCCAGTACTTC. This encodes CASRRLAGGRETQYF.

The chain is built from TRBV6-6 and TRBJ2-4, with 10 bases matching TRBD2. The J call may be wrong; the DNA end is better matched by TRBJ2-7. CDR1 and CDR2 from the germline V gene are MNHNY and SVGAGI (reference sequence). The CDR3 has 15 residues. The CDR3 is CASSLGLALVSEQYF. The DNA for the CDR3 is TGTGCCAGCAGTTTGGGACTAGCGCTAGTCTCCGAGCAGTACTTC.

The rearrangement uses TRBV6-2 or TRBV6-3 and TRBJ2-3, with 7 bases fitting TRBD2. Per germline, CDR1 MNHEY and CDR2 SVGEGT. Trimming removed 6 bases from V and 6 bases from J; junction bases left unmatched: 12. There are 15 residues in the CDR3. CDR3 sequence (DNA): TGTGCCAGCAGCCACAGCGGGGCCCCCTCGGATACGCAGTATTTT. Its protein is CASSHSGAPSDTQYF.

The V and J genes are TRBV28 and TRBJ1-2, with 7 bases aligning to TRBD1. The CDR3 contains 14 residues. The V gene's germline CDR1 is MDHEN and CDR2 SYDVKM. V shed 5 bases, J shed 8 bases, and the junction held 11 bases outside the gene matches. DNA of the CDR3: TGTGCCAGCAGTCCCGAACAGGGGACGGGCGGCTACACCTTC. Translating gives CASSPEQGTGGYTF.

V usage is TRBV7-2 and J usage is TRBJ1-2, with D unresolved. The CDR3 runs 13 residues. Germline V gives CDR1 SGHTA, CDR2 FQGNSA. Trimming stripped 2 bases from V and 6 bases from J, with 10 bases between. The CDR3 region has the DNA TGTGCCAGCAGCTTAAACCCCGGGGATGGCTACACCTTC. Its protein product is CASSLNPGDGYTF.

The gene calls are TRBV14 and TRBJ2-7; maybe TRBD2 (5 bases). CDR1 SGHDN and CDR2 FVKESK come from the germline V gene. V lost 6 bases, J lost 1 base, and 16 bases lay in between. The CDR3 has 15 amino acids. CDR3 sequence reads: CASRHSTGRSYEQYF. The CDR3 DNA sequence: TGTGCCAGCAGACATTCGACGGGGAGATCCTACGAGCAGTACTTC.

In this sample, this clonotype turned up once. The V call is TRBV4-1, the J call TRBJ2-2, with 9 positions matching TRBD1. J gave up 6 bases and V 4 bases, and 12 bases lay outside the gene matches. The CDR3 consists of 17 residues. Germline CDR1 and CDR2: MGHRA and YSYEKL. The CDR3 loop is CASSPIRQGEGSGELFF. CDR3 coding DNA: TGCGCCAGCAGCCCCATTCGACAGGGGGAAGGATCCGGGGAGCTGTTTTTT.

The chain combines TRBV29-1 with TRBJ2-1, with 12 bases that match TRBD2. Trimming took 4 bases from V and 10 from J; bases not matched to a gene: 5. CDR3 length equals 13 residues. Germline V gene lookup returns CDR1 SQVTM and CDR2 ANQGSEA. CDR3 loop: CSVGLAGEVEQFF. In nucleotides, the CDR3 is TGCAGCGTTGGACTAGCGGGAGAAGTAGAGCAGTTCTTC.

The gene calls are TRBV6-5 and TRBJ2-1; D perhaps matches TRBD1 (5 bases). V was clipped by 0 bases and J by 8 bases, with 11 bases between them. The CDR3 is 14 residues long. Germline V gene lookup returns CDR1 MNHEY and CDR2 SVGAGI. The CDR3 sequence: CASSYSTRAYEQFF. In nucleotides, the CDR3 is TGTGCCAGCAGTTACTCGACCAGGGCCTATGAGCAGTTCTTC.

The V call is TRBV5-1, the J call TRBJ1-1; no definite D call. Trimming left V 4 bases short and J 1 base short, with 11 bases between. CDR1 and CDR2 (germline): SGHRS, YFSETQ. The CDR3 spans 14 residues. The CDR3 region is CASSLRTANTEAFF. The CDR3 DNA reads TGCGCCAGCAGCCTCCGGACTGCGAACACTGAAGCTTTCTTT.